This T cell receptor (beta chain) stems from a study of T cells expressing NK-cell markers. The wider study: Cells sorted as CD3+CD56+NKG2C+, CD3+CD56+NKG2C- and CD3+CD56-NKG2C+ T cells supplied the TCR beta repertoires. Overall study results and limits: Dominant NKG2C+ clonotypes in five or six donors made up about 1.0-7.5% of CD8+ T cells.

It was by 5'RACE template switching with UMIs that TCR beta cDNA was made. TCRdb re-analyzed the 5' RACE reads; it lists each CDR3 protein once, without DNA. With around 110,000 distinct CDR3 sequences in the sample, the ten largest clones hold about 18%. CDR1 and CDR2 from the germline V gene are SGHAT and FQDESV (reference sequence). This CDR3 has 18 residues. A word on this clonotype: Its antigen is still unknown.

The genes are TRBV11-1 and TRBJ2-1; TCRdb names TRBD2, which stays unverified in the absence of DNA. What was sequenced was blood T cells: a sorted CD56 or NKG2C T cell subset, CD4+ or CD8+ T cells, or bulk PBMC T cells (not recorded which). The source is a woman between 18 and 70 years old in good health. CDR3 protein: CASSRGTSGGARYNEQFF.